This T cell receptor beta chain originates from a study of CD8 T cells in ankylosing spondylitis. Study observations and caveats: Ankylosing spondylitis blood appeared to carry a characteristic TCR beta motif of several highly homologous variants. There were earlier reports of some motif variants in reactive arthritis synovial fluid and blood. As reported, disease-linked clones showed significant enrichment in matched ankylosing spondylitis synovial fluid.

The CDR3 totals 16 residues. V was pared by 1 base and J by 8 bases, with 8 bases of the junction left unmatched. Germline V gene lookup returns CDR1 KGHSH and CDR2 LQKENI. This clonotype was detected a few times. Its antigen remains unidentified. Quantitative 5'-RACE with molecular barcodes was used to make the TCR beta libraries. TCRdb re-derived calls from the 5' RACE reads in MiXCR, one entry per CDR3 protein. The sample records roughly 670,000 distinct CDR3 sequences, roughly 19% being singletons. The source material was blood, either unsorted or a sorted T cell fraction (not recorded which). The TCR sequence derives from a male donor with ankylosing spondylitis. V gene TRBV18 combines with J gene TRBJ2-1; the match to TRBD2 covers 10 bases. The DNA of the CDR3 is TGTGCCAGCTCACCACGTTCTAGCGGGGGCGGAGATGAGCAGTTCTTC. This encodes CASSPRSSGGGDEQFF.